This TCR beta chain was sequenced in a study of tumor and adjacent non-tumor tissue in lung cancer. The template was RNA from unsorted bulk tissue. Three rounds of nested PCR, following a modified ARM-PCR protocol, produced the TCRbeta library. TCRdb re-called the multiplex PCR reads through MiXCR, storing one row per CDR3 protein. The sample yields around 140,000 distinct CDR3 sequences, approximately 70% seen once. Points on this clonotype: What it recognizes is unknown. A junction boundary mismatches the germline segment, possibly from a read error.

The CDR3 extends over 13 amino acids. Study results and caveats: Shorter survival was associated with higher TCR diversity in tumors.

The chain is built from TRBV12-3 or TRBV12-4 and TRBJ1-5; no clear D gene. The TCR was taken from a man aged 60-69 years with small cell lung cancer. Sequenced sample: lung tumor tissue. The CDR3 here is CASSLGLGQPRHF. The DNA for the CDR3 is TGTGCCAGCAGCCTCGGGCTAGGCCAGCCCCGGCATTTT.